A single sample gave rise to the 11 T cell receptor beta chains below, sequenced in a study of shared clonotypes between healthy human individuals. TCRdb's copy holds only in-frame clones and misses some; the assay was immunoSEQ multiplex PCR. The table lists approximately 640,000 clones, about three quarters of them singletons. The sequencing sample was made of memory CD4+ T cells sorted from blood. Subset defined: CD45RA-negative fraction. The receptors were gathered from a woman in her thirties in good health.

This sequence joins TRBV29-1 and TRBJ1-1; the match to TRBD1 covers 7 bases. The CDR3 loop spans 12 amino acids. V was clipped by 7 bases and J by 0 bases; unmatched bases: 2. CDR1 is SQVTM and CDR2 is ANQGSEA in the germline V gene. In DNA form, the CDR3 reads TGCAGCGGGGGGACAGTGAACACTGAAGCTTTCTTT. This encodes CSGGTVNTEAFF. The full variable domain, completed using reference TRBV29-1 and TRBJ1-1, is SAVISQKPSRDICQRGTSLTIQCQVDSQVTMMFWYRQQPGQSLTLIATANQGSEATYESGFVIDKFPISRPNLTFSTLTVSNMSPEDSSIYLCSGGTVNTEAFFGQGTRLTVV.

This rearrangement joins TRBV11-2 to TRBJ2-7, with D maybe TRBD1 (5 bases). This CDR3 is 13 amino acids long. Trimming shortened V by 5 bases and J by 6 bases, and 14 bases separated the two germline ends. Germline CDR1 SGHAT, CDR2 FQNNGV. The DNA for the CDR3 is TGTGCCAGCAGCATCCAGGGTCGCCGCGAGCAGTACTTC. Translated: CASSIQGRREQYF.

A few counts support this clone. This sequence joins TRBV6-5 and TRBJ2-1, with D hard to call. The CDR3 contains 15 residues. The V gene lost 8 bases and the J gene lost 6 bases, with 20 bases spanning the gap. CDR1 is MNHEY and CDR2 is SVGAGI in the germline V gene. CDR3 in DNA: TGTGCCAGCGAGACCTTAGGGCCTCCACCCAATGAGCAGTTCTTC. It encodes CASETLGPPPNEQFF.

The table lists this clone with a few counts. The chain joins TRBV19 to TRBJ1-5; D perhaps matches TRBD1 (6 bases). The CDR3 has 14 amino acids. Germline V gene sequence: CDR1 LNHDA, CDR2 SQIVND (reference sequence). V was cut by 6 bases and J by 4 bases, with 13 bases left in between. The chain's CDR3 is CASSEQGWNQPQHF. The DNA of the CDR3 is TGTGCCAGTAGCGAACAGGGATGGAATCAGCCCCAGCATTTT.

This chain connects TRBV5-6 to TRBJ1-2; tentative D call: TRBD1 (6 bases). The ends were cut back, 4 bases at V and 7 bases at J, with 20 bases in the middle. Per the germline V gene, CDR1 is SGHDT and CDR2 is YYEEEE. The CDR3 covers 15 residues. CDR3 region: CASSNPYREMVGYTF. CDR3 bases: TGTGCCAGCAGCAACCCTTACAGGGAGATGGTTGGCTACACCTTC.

The chain has TRBV6-5 and TRBJ1-4; the match to TRBD1 covers 7 bases. The CDR3 spans 16 residues. J gave up 4 bases and V 2 bases, and 7 bases lay outside the gene matches. CDR1 is MNHEY, CDR2 SVGAGI, per germline. In DNA form, the CDR3 reads TGTGCCAGCAGTTACCGAGAAGGGACAGATAATGAAAAACTGTTTTTT. Protein: CASSYREGTDNEKLFF.

V gene TRBV6-1 combines with J gene TRBJ2-2, with 7 bases identical to TRBD1. The CDR3 is 14 residues long. Losses at the gene ends were 7 bases for V and 3 bases for J; bases not matched to a gene: 5. The germline V gene encodes CDR1 MNHNS and CDR2 SASEGT. The CDR3 protein is CASTPGTDTGELFF. Here the CDR3 DNA reads TGTGCCAGCACTCCAGGGACAGACACCGGGGAGCTGTTTTTT.

The genes are TRBV28 and TRBJ1-2, with D perhaps TRBD1 (5 bases). The CDR3 is 14 amino acids. With 7 bases removed from V and 8 bases from J, the gap between germline ends came to 20 bases. Germline assignment: CDR1 MDHEN and CDR2 SYDVKM. Written as DNA, the CDR3 is TGTGCCAGCACTACCCCCGGGACCTCGAAGGGCTACACCTTC. It codes for CASTTPGTSKGYTF.

CDR3 coding DNA: TGTGCCAGCAGTGAATGGAAGGATTGGGGGAGCGAGCAGTACTTC. It yields the protein CASSEWKDWGSEQYF. The chain couples TRBV6-1 to TRBJ2-5, with D possibly called TRBD1 or TRBD2 (5 bases each). The end of the DNA fits TRBJ2-7 better, so the J call may be wrong. Germline CDR1 and CDR2: MNHNS and SASEGT. This CDR3 contains 15 residues.

The J gene is TRBJ2-1, the V gene TRBV9; D is undetermined. The V and J ends lost 0 bases and 0 bases respectively, with 7 bases between them. Germline CDR1 is SGDLS and CDR2 is YYNGEE. This CDR3 region has 15 residues. Here the CDR3 reads CASSVVPSSYNEQFF. As DNA, the CDR3 is TGTGCCAGCAGCGTAGTTCCGAGCTCCTACAATGAGCAGTTCTTC.

This chain joins TRBV18 and TRBJ1-2; 9 positions agree with TRBD1. This CDR3 is 15 amino acids long. V dropped 2 bases and J dropped 4; count of bases not matched to a gene: 5. From germline, CDR1 is KGHSH and CDR2 LQKENI. CDR3 DNA: TGTGCCAGCTCACCAGTCGGGACAGGGACCTATGGCTACACCTTC. This sequence encodes CASSPVGTGTYGYTF.